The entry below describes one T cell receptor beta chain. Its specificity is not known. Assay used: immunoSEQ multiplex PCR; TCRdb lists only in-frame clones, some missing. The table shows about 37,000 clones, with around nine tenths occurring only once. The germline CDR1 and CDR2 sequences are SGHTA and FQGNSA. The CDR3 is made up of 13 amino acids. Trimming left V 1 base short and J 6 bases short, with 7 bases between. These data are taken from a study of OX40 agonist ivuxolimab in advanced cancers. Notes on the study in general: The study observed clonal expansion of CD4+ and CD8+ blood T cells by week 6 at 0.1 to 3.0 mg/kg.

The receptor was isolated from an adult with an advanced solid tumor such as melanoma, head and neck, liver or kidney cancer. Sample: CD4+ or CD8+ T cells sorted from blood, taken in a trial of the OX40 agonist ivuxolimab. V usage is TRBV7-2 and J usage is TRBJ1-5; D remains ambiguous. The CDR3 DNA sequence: TGTGCCAGCAGCTTAGGGCGGGGTCAGCCCCAGCATTTT. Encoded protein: CASSLGRGQPQHF.